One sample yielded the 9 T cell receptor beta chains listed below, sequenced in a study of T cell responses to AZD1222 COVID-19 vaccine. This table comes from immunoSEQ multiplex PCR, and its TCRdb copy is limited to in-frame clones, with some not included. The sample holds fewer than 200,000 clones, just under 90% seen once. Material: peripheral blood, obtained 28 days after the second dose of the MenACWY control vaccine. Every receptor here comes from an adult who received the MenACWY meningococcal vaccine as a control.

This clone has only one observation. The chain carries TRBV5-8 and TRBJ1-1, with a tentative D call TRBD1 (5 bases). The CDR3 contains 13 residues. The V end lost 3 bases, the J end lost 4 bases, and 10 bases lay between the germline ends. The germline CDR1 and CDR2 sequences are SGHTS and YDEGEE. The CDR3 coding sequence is TGTGCCAGCAGCTCGGGGGAGCGCACTGAAGCTTTCTTT. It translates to CASSSGERTEAFF.

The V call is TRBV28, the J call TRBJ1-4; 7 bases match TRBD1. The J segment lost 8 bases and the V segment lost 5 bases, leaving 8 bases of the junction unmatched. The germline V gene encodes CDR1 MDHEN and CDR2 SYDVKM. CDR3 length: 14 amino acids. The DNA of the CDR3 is TGTGCCAGCAGTGAGGACAGGTTTTGGGAAAAACTGTTTTTT. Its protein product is CASSEDRFWEKLFF.

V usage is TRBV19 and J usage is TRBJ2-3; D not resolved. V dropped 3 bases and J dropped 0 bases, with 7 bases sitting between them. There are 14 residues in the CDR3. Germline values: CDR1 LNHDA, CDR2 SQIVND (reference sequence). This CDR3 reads CASSIPPSTDTQYF. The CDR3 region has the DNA TGTGCCAGTAGTATCCCACCAAGCACAGATACGCAGTATTTT. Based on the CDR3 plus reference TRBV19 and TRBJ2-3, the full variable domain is DGGITQSPKYLFRKEGQNVTLSCEQNLNHDAMYWYRQDPGQGLRLIYYSQIVNDFQKGDIAEGYSVSREKKESFPLTVTSAQKNPTAFYLCASSIPPSTDTQYFGPGTRLTVL.

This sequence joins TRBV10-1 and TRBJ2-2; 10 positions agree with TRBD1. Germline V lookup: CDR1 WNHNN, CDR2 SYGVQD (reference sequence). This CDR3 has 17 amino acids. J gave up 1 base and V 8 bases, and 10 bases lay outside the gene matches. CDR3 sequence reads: CASGDRGGSGNTGELFF. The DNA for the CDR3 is TGCGCCAGCGGGGACAGGGGCGGATCGGGGAACACCGGGGAGCTGTTTTTT.

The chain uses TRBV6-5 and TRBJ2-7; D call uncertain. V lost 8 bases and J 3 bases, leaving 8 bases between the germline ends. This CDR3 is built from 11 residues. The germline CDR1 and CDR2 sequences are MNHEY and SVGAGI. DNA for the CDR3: TGTGCCAGCTACCAAAACTACGAGCAGTACTTC. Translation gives CASYQNYEQYF.

Here the CDR3 reads CAIRPEGGMNTEAFF. CDR3 nucleotide sequence: TGTGCCATCAGACCCGAGGGGGGGATGAACACTGAAGCTTTCTTT. The J gene is TRBJ1-1, the V gene TRBV10-3, with D possibly being TRBD1 (6 bases). Looked up from germline, CDR1 is ENHRY and CDR2 is SYGVKD. The CDR3 runs 15 residues. V lost 6 bases and J lost 0, with 14 bases in between.

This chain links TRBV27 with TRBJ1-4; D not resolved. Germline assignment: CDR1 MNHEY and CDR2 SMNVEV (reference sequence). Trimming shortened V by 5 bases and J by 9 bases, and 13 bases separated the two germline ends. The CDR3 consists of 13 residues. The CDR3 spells CASSPTGPQKLFF. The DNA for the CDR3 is TGTGCCAGCAGTCCCACCGGGCCCCAAAAACTGTTTTTT.

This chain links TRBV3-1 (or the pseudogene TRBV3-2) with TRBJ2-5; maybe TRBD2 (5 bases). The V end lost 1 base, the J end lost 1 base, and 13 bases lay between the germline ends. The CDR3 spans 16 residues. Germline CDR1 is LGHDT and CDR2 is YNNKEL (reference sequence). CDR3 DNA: TGTGCCAGCAGCCAAGGTCCTCAGCTAGCCCAAGAGACCCAGTACTTC. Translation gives CASSQGPQLAQETQYF.

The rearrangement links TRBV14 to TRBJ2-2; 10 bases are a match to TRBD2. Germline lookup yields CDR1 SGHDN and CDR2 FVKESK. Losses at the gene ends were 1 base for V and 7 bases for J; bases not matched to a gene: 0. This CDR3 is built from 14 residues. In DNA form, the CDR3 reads TGTGCCAGCAGCCAAGGACTAGCGGGCGGGGAGCTGTTTTTT. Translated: CASSQGLAGGELFF.